This T cell receptor (beta chain) derives from a study of OX40 agonist ivuxolimab in advanced cancers. Study details: Patients received the agonistic anti-OX40 (CD134) antibody ivuxolimab. Study results and caveats: Clonal expansion by week 6 occurred in CD4+ and CD8+ blood T cells (at 0.1 to 3.0 mg/kg). Antigens targeted by the expanded peripheral T cells were not determined.

Sampled blood was obtained at baseline, cycle 4 day 1, and cycle 7 day 1. To note about this clone: Its antigen remains unknown.

Trimming stripped 1 base from V and 4 bases from J, with 13 bases between. CDR1 is MGHRA, CDR2 YSYEKL, per germline. This CDR3 is built from 15 residues. Data came from immunoSEQ multiplex PCR; TCRdb stores just in-frame clones and leaves some out. The sample consists of roughly 20,000 clones, roughly 78% of them appearing once. This clonotype was sampled from an adult with an advanced solid tumor such as melanoma, head and neck, liver or kidney cancer. The source material was CD4+ or CD8+ T cells sorted from blood, sampled in a trial of the OX40 agonist ivuxolimab. This chain uses TRBV4-1 with TRBJ1-1, with D tentatively TRBD1 (5 bases). The CDR3, as DNA: TGCGCCAGCAGCCAAGTGTGGGGGTCGTTCACTGAAGCTTTCTTT. Residues: CASSQVWGSFTEAFF.